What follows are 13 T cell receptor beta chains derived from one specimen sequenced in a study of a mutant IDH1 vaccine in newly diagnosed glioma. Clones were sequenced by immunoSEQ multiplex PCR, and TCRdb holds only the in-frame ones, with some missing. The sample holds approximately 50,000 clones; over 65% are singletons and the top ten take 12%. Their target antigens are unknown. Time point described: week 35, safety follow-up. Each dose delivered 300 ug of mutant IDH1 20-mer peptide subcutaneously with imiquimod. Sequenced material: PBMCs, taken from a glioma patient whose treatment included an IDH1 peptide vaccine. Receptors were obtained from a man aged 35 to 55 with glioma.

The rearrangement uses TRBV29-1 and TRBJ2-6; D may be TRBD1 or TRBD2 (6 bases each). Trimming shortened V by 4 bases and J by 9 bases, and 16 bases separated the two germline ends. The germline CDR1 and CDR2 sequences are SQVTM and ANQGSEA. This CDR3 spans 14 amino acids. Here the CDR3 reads CSVGGAPSVNVLTF. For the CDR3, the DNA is TGCAGCGTTGGGGGGGCCCCCTCCGTCAACGTCCTGACTTTC.

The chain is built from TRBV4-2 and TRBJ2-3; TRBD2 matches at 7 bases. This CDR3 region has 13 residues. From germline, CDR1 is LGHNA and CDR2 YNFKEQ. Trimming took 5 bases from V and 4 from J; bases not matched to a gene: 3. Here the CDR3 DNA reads TGTGCCAGCAGCGGACTAGTGGCAGATACGCAGTATTTT. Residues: CASSGLVADTQYF.

The CDR3 DNA sequence: TGTGCCTGGAGGAGGCAGGGGGCACACTACGAGCAGTACGTC. Translated: CAWRRQGAHYEQYV. V gene TRBV30 combines with J gene TRBJ2-7; TRBD1 agrees at 8 bases. J lost 3 bases, V lost 3 bases, and 7 bases had no gene match. This CDR3 comprises 14 residues. Germline V gene data show CDR1 as GTSNPN and CDR2 as SVGIG (reference sequence).

DNA of the CDR3: TGTGCCAGCAGCGTCTCCTTCGGGACACCCCTCCACTTT. Translation gives CASSVSFGTPLHF. The chain couples TRBV25-1 to TRBJ1-6; D is unresolved. This CDR3 contains 13 residues. Trimming shortened V by 6 bases and J by 11 bases, and 14 bases separated the two germline ends. CDR1 and CDR2 from the germline V gene are MGHDK and SYGVNS. Using reference TRBV25-1 and TRBJ1-6 for the parts outside the CDR3, the full variable domain is EADIYQTPRYLVIGTGKKITLECSQTMGHDKMYWYQQDPGMELHLIHYSYGVNSTEKGDLSSESTVSRIRTEHFPLTLESARPSHTSQYLCASSVSFGTPLHFGNGTRLTVT.

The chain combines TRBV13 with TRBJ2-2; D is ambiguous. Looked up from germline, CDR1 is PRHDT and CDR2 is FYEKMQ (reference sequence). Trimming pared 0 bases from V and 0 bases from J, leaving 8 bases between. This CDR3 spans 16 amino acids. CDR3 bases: TGTGCCAGCAGCTTAGGACTGACGGCGAACACCGGGGAGCTGTTTTTT. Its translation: CASSLGLTANTGELFF.

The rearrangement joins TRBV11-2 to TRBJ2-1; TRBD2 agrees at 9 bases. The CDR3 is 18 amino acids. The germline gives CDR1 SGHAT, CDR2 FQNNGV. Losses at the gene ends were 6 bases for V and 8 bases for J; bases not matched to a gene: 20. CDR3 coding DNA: TGTGCCAGCAGTCAAAGGGGACTAAGCGGGAGGTGGGGGCATGAGCAGTTCTTC. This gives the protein CASSQRGLSGRWGHEQFF.

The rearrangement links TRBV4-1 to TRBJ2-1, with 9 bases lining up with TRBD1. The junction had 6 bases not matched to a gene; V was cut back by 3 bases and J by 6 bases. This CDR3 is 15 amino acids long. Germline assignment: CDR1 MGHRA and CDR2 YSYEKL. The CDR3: CASSHGTGSPNEQFF. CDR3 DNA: TGCGCCAGCAGCCACGGGACAGGGTCTCCCAATGAGCAGTTCTTC.

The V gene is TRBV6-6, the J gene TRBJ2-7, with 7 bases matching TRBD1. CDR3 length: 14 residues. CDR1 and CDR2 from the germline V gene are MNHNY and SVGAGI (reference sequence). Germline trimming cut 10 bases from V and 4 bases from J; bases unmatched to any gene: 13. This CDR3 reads CATNTDRDGYEQYF. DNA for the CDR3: TGTGCCACTAACACAGACAGGGATGGTTACGAGCAGTACTTC.

CDR3 amino acids: CASSFLDSLSTDTQYF. The CDR3, as DNA: TGTGCCAGCAGTTTCTTGGACAGCCTTAGCACAGATACGCAGTATTTT. The rearrangement links TRBV27 to TRBJ2-3; possibly TRBD1 for D (6 bases). CDR1 and CDR2 (germline): MNHEY, SMNVEV (reference sequence). Trimming shortened V by 3 bases and J by 0 bases, and 13 bases separated the two germline ends. The CDR3 contains 16 residues.

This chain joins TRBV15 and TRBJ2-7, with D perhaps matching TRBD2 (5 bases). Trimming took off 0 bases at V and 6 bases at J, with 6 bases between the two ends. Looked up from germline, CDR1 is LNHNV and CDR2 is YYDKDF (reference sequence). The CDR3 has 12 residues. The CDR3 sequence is CATSRDRGEQYV. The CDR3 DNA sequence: TGTGCCACCAGCAGAGATCGGGGCGAGCAGTACGTC.

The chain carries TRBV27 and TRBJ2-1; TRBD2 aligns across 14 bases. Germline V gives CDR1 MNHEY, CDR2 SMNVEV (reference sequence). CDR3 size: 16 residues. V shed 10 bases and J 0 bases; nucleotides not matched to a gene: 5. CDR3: CATRLAGGHSYNEQFF. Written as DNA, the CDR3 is TGTGCCACTCGACTAGCGGGAGGGCACTCCTACAATGAGCAGTTCTTC.

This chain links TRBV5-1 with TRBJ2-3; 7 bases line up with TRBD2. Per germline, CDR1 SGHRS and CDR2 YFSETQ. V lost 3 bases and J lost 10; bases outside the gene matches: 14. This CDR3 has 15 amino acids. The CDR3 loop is CASSSIAGALHSQYF. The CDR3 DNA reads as TGCGCCAGCAGCTCGATAGCGGGCGCCTTACATTCGCAGTATTTT. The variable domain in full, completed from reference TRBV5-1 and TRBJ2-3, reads KAGVTQTPRYLIKTRGQQVTLSCSPISGHRSVSWYQQTPGQGLQFLFEYFSETQRNKGNFPGRFSGRQFSNSRSEMNVSTLELGDSALYLCASSSIAGALHSQYFGPGTRLTVL.

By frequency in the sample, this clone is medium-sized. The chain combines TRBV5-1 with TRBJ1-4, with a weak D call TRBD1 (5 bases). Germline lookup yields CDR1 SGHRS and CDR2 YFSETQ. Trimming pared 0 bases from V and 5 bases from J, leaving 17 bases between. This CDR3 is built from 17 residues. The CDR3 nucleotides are TGCGCCAGCAGCTTGGGGCCGGGACCCTTGTCAAATGAAAAACTGTTTTTT. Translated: CASSLGPGPLSNEKLFF.